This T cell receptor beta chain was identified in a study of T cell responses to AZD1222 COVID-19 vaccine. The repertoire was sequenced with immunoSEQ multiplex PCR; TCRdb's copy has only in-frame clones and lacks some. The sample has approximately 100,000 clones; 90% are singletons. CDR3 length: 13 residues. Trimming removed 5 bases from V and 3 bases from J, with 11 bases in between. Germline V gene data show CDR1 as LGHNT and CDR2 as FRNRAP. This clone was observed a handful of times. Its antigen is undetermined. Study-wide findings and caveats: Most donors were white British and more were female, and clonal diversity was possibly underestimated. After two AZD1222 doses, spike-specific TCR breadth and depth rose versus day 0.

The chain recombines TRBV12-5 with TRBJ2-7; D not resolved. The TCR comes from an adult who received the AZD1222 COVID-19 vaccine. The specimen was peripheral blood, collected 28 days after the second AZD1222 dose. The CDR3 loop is CASGTGLSYEQYF. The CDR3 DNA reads TGTGCTAGTGGTACGGGCCTTAGCTACGAGCAGTACTTC.